A selection of T cell receptor beta chains follows, all from one sample in a study of cytotoxic CD8 clonotypes in ibrutinib-treated CLL. Produced via immunoSEQ multiplex PCR; TCRdb's table is partial and in-frame only. The profile shows about 74,000 clones, 70% to 90% of them singletons. Sequenced here: PBMCs, sampled at disease progression, from a patient treated with ibrutinib. The source is a human donor with chronic lymphocytic leukemia. CDR3s include the opening cysteine and the closing phenylalanine or tryptophan. Each record gives: J gene, clone size, D gene, V gene, CDR3 protein, CDR3 DNA. The D gene is left open where the match is weak. Clone size is given for some rows only: seen once, a few or many times, or a class if the clone is expanded.

>TRBJ2-1|NA|NA|TRBV5-1
CASSLAWAVSYNEQFF
TGCGCCAGCAGCTTGGCCTGGGCAGTCTCCTACAATGAGCAGTTCTTC
>TRBJ2-5|NA|NA|TRBV12-5
CASGLYEQGETQYF
TGTGCTAGTGGTTTGTACGAGCAGGGGGAGACCCAGTACTTC
>TRBJ2-2|NA|NA|TRBV19
CASAGMVGRTGELFF
TGTGCCAGTGCCGGGATGGTGGGGCGCACCGGGGAGCTGTTTTTT
>TRBJ1-2|few|NA|TRBV5-1
CASSLEAASGYTF
TGCGCCAGCAGCTTGGAGGCAGCTAGTGGCTACACCTTC
>TRBJ2-7|few|NA|TRBV29-1
CSASMRDYEQYF
TGCAGCGCTTCGATGCGCGACTACGAGCAGTACTTC
>TRBJ2-3|NA|NA|TRBV18
CASSPTSGAQYF
TGTGCCAGCTCACCCACGTCAGGAGCGCAGTATTTT
>TRBJ2-5|once|NA|TRBV4-2
CASSQERQTQETQYF
TGTGCCAGCAGCCAAGAACGACAGACCCAAGAGACCCAGTACTTC
>TRBJ1-3|few|NA|TRBV5-4
CASSTGHRSGNTIYF
TGTGCCAGCAGCACTGGACATCGTTCTGGAAACACCATATATTTT
>TRBJ1-2|NA|NA|TRBV5-1
CASSSGVPDGYTF
TGCGCCAGCAGCTCAGGAGTTCCGGATGGCTACACCTTC
>TRBJ1-1|NA|NA|TRBV10-1
CASKPGRNTEAFF
TGCGCCAGCAAACCGGGCAGGAACACTGAAGCTTTCTTT
>TRBJ2-1|NA|NA|TRBV20-1
CSARDLPEQFF
TGCAGTGCTAGAGATCTTCCTGAGCAGTTCTTC
>TRBJ2-2|once|NA|TRBV6-1
CATDTVQKGGELFF
TGTGCCACCGACACAGTCCAAAAGGGCGGGGAGCTGTTTTTT
>TRBJ1-4|NA|NA|TRBV28
CATLSLYEKLFF
TGTGCCACCCTTAGTCTTTATGAAAAACTGTTTTTT
>TRBJ2-1|NA|TRBD2|TRBV5-1
CASSLGLAGWVVEYNEQFF
TGCGCCAGCAGCTTGGGACTAGCGGGTTGGGTTGTGGAATACAATGAGCAGTTCTTC
>TRBJ1-5|few|TRBD1|TRBV4-2
CASSEGQGGQPQHF
TGTGCCAGCAGCGAAGGACAGGGGGGTCAGCCCCAGCATTTT
>TRBJ2-1|NA|NA|TRBV11-2
CASRDLHDQFF
TGTGCCAGCAGGGATCTCCACGACCAGTTCTTC
>TRBJ1-1|NA|TRBD1|TRBV5-4
CASSVYRGEAFF
TGTGCCAGCAGCGTCTACAGGGGTGAAGCTTTCTTT
>TRBJ2-5|NA|NA|TRBV5-1
CASSFNPLAQETQYF
TGCGCCAGCAGCTTCAACCCCTTAGCACAAGAGACCCAGTACTTC
>TRBJ2-2|NA|NA|TRBV6-1
CASSEVGPGTGELFF
TGTGCCAGCAGTGAAGTCGGACCCGGAACCGGGGAGCTGTTTTTT
>TRBJ2-2|NA|TRBD2|TRBV18
CASSPGVQRGGTGELFF
TGTGCCAGCTCGCCCGGAGTCCAGCGGGGTGGCACCGGGGAGCTGTTTTTT
>TRBJ2-7|NA|TRBD1|TRBV10-3
CAISGGQAAEQYF
TGTGCCATCAGTGGAGGACAGGCGGCCGAGCAGTACTTC
>TRBJ1-1|NA|NA|TRBV9
CASSVVGTTTEAFF
TGTGCCAGCAGCGTAGTTGGGACTACCACTGAAGCTTTCTTT
>TRBJ1-1|medium-sized|NA|TRBV25-1
CASSEDPGLGTEAFF
TGTGCCAGCAGTGAAGACCCGGGTTTGGGCACTGAAGCTTTCTTT
>TRBJ2-7|NA|NA|TRBV27
CASRRDTSSYEQYF
TGTGCCAGCAGACGGGACACCAGCTCCTACGAGCAGTACTTC
>TRBJ1-1|NA|TRBD1|TRBV7-9
CASSSTGQGPTEAFF
TGTGCCAGCAGCTCCACGGGACAGGGACCCACTGAAGCTTTCTTT
>TRBJ2-5|NA|NA|TRBV27
CASSLTGVLETQYF
TGTGCCAGCAGTTTAACGGGGGTTCTGGAGACCCAGTACTTC
>TRBJ2-7|NA|NA|TRBV15
CATSRDWSEQYF
TGTGCCACCAGCAGAGATTGGTCCGAGCAGTACTTC
>TRBJ2-1|NA|TRBD2|TRBV18
CASSRLRNQREGHEQFF
TGTGCCAGCTCACGCTTAAGAAACCAGCGGGAGGGCCATGAGCAGTTCTTC
>TRBJ2-1|NA|TRBD1|TRBV18
CASSHRGQKTYNEQFF
TGTGCCAGCTCACACCGGGGACAGAAAACCTACAATGAGCAGTTCTTC